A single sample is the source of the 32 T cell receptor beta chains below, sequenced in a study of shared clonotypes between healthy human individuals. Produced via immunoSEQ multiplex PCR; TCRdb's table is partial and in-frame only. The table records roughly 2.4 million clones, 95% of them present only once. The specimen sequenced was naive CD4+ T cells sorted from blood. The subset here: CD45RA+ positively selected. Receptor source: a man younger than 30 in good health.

CDR3: CAWSSPPVQAGDTQYF. The CDR3 nucleotides are TGTGCCTGGAGCTCGCCTCCTGTCCAGGCGGGAGATACGCAGTATTTT. The rearrangement joins TRBV30 to TRBJ2-3, with D possibly matching TRBD2 (5 bases). With 3 bases removed from V and 5 bases from J, the gap between germline ends came to 21 bases. The CDR3 is 16 amino acids. Germline V CDR1 and CDR2: GTSNPN, SVGIG (reference sequence).

The DNA for the CDR3 is TGTGCCATCAGTGAGTCGGCAGGGAATAGCAATCAGCCCCAGCATTTT. It encodes CAISESAGNSNQPQHF. The rearrangement links TRBV10-3 to TRBJ1-5, with D perhaps matching TRBD1 (5 bases). This CDR3 is 16 amino acids long. Trimming pared 0 bases from V and 0 bases from J, leaving 9 bases between. Germline V lookup: CDR1 ENHRY, CDR2 SYGVKD.

CDR3 nucleotide sequence: TGCGCCAGCAGCTCCCCGGGACAGGGGGCTAAGACCGGGGAGCTGTTTTTT. It yields the protein CASSSPGQGAKTGELFF. V is TRBV5-1 and J is TRBJ2-2; the match to TRBD1 covers 12 bases. V lost 3 bases to trimming and J lost 5 bases; unmatched junction nucleotides: 8. There are 17 residues in the CDR3. Germline assignment: CDR1 SGHRS and CDR2 YFSETQ.

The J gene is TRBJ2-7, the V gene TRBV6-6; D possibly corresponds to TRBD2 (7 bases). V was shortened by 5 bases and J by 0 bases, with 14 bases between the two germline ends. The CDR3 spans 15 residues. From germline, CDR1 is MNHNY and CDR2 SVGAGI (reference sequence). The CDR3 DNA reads TGTGCCAGCAGTCCTCTAGGGGGGGGCTCCTACGAGCAGTACTTC. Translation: CASSPLGGGSYEQYF.

The CDR3 DNA sequence: TGCGCCAGCAGCCAAGATCATGGTGGTGTGGAGACCCAGTACTTC. Its protein is CASSQDHGGVETQYF. V gene TRBV4-3 combines with J gene TRBJ2-5; D call uncertain. Germline-derived CDR1 and CDR2 are LGHNA and YSLEER. The CDR3 covers 15 residues. Trimming pared 0 bases from V and 5 bases from J, leaving 13 bases between.

The CDR3 protein is CASSLEGGYYGYTF. For the CDR3, the DNA is TGTGCCAGCAGCTTGGAGGGAGGGTACTATGGCTACACCTTC. The V call is TRBV5-4, the J call TRBJ1-2; no firm D call. The CDR3 runs 14 residues. Trimming took off 0 bases at V and 3 bases at J, with 9 bases between the two ends. From germline, CDR1 is SGHNT and CDR2 YYREEE (reference sequence).

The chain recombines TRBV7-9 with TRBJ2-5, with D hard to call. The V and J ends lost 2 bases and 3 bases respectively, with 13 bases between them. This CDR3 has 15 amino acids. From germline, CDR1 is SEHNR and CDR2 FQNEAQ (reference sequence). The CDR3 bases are TGTGCCAGCAGCTTATCGATAGGGAACAAAGAGACCCAGTACTTC. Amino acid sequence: CASSLSIGNKETQYF. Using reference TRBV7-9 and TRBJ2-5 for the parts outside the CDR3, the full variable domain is DTGVSQNPRHKITKRGQNVTFRCDPISEHNRLYWYRQTLGQGPEFLTYFQNEAQLEKSRLLSDRFSAERPKGSFSTLEIQRTEQGDSAMYLCASSLSIGNKETQYFGPGTRLLVL.

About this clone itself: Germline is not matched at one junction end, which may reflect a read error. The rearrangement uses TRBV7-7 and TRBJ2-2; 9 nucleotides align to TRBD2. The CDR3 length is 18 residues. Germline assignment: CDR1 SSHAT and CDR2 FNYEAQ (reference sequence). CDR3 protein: CASSLAPTTSGFTGELFF. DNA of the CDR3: TGTGCTAGCAGCTTAGCCCCGACTACTAGCGGGTTCACCGGGGAGCTGTTTTTT.

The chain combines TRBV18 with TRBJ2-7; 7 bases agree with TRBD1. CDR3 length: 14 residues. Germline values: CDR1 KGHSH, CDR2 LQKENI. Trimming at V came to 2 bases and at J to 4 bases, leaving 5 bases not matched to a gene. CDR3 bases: TGTGCCAGCTCACCAAGAGACAGGGTGTACGAGCAGTACTTC. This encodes CASSPRDRVYEQYF.

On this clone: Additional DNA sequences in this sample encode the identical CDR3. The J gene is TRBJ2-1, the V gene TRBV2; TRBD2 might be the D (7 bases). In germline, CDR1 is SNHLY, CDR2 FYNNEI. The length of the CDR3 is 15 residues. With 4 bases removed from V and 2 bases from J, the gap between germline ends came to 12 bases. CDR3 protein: CASSARGGTYNEQFF. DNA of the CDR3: TGTGCCAGCAGTGCTAGGGGGGGGACCTACAATGAGCAGTTCTTC.

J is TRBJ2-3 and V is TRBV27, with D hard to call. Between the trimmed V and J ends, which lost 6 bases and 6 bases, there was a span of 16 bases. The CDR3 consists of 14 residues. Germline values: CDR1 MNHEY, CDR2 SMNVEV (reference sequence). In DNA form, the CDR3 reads TGTGCCAGCAGCACCCTGGGTCCCGGGGATACGCAGTATTTT. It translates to CASSTLGPGDTQYF.

The CDR3 coding sequence is TGTGCCTGGGGACGACAGGGGTGGCCGAATGGCTACACCTTC. It is translated as CAWGRQGWPNGYTF. The rearrangement links TRBV30 to TRBJ1-2; the match to TRBD1 covers 8 bases. J lost 6 bases, V lost 5 bases, and 11 bases had no gene match. The CDR3 runs to 14 residues. CDR1 GTSNPN and CDR2 SVGIG come from the germline V gene (reference sequence). The full variable domain, with the rest looked up from reference TRBV30 and TRBJ1-2, is SQTIHQWPATLVQPVGSPLSLECTVEGTSNPNLYWYRQAAGRGLQLLFYSVGIGQISSEVPQNLSASRPQDRQFILSSKKLLLSDSGFYLCAWGRQGWPNGYTFGSGTRLTVV.

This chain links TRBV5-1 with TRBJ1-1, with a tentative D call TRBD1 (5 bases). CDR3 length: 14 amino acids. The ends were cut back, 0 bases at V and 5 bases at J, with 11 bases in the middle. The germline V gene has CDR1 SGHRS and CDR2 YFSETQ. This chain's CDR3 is CASSLALGRTEAFF. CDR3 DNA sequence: TGCGCCAGCAGCTTGGCCCTGGGGCGGACTGAAGCTTTCTTT.

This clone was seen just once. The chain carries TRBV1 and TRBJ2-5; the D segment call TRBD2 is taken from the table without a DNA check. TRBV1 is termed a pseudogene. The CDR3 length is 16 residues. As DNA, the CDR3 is TGCACCAGCAGCCCGGGACTAAGCGGGAGACGGGAGACCCAGTACTTC. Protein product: CTSSPGLSGRRETQYF.

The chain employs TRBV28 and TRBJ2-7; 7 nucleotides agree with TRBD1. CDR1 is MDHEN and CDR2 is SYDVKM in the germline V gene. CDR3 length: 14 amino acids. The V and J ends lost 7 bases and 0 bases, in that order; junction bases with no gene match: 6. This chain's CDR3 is CASKTGVASYEQYF. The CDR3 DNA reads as TGTGCCAGCAAAACAGGGGTCGCCTCCTACGAGCAGTACTTC.

DNA for the CDR3: TGTGCCAGCAGCTGGTCGACAGGGCCTGAAGCTTTCTTT. Translating gives CASSWSTGPEAFF. The V gene is TRBV5-6, the J gene TRBJ1-1; 7 positions match TRBD1. This CDR3 region has 13 residues. The germline V gene has CDR1 SGHDT and CDR2 YYEEEE. V shed 3 bases, J shed 6 bases, and the junction held 5 bases outside the gene matches.

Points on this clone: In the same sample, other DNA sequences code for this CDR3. The CDR3 DNA follows: TGTGCCAGCTCACCACCGCAACAGCAAGAGACCCAGTACTTC. It is translated as CASSPPQQQETQYF. The V and J genes are TRBV18 and TRBJ2-5; D remains ambiguous. V lost 0 bases, J lost 2 bases, and 7 bases lay in between. The CDR3 totals 14 residues. Per the germline V gene, CDR1 is KGHSH and CDR2 is LQKENI.

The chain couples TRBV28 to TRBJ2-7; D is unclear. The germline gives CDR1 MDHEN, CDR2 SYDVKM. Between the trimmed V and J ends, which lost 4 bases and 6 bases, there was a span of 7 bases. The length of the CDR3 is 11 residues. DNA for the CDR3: TGTGCCAGCAGTTCGATGGGCGAGCAGTACTTC. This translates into CASSSMGEQYF. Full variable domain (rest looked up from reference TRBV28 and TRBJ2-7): DVKVTQSSRYLVKRTGEKVFLECVQDMDHENMFWYRQDPGLGLRLIYFSYDVKMKEKGDIPEGYSVSREKKERFSLILESASTNQTSMYLCASSSMGEQYFGPGTRLTVT.

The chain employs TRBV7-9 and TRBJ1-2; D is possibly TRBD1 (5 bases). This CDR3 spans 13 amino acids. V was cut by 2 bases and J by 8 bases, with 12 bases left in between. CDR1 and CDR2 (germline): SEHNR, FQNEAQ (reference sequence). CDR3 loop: CASSLKSGIGYTF. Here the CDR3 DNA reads TGTGCCAGCAGCTTAAAGTCAGGGATCGGCTACACCTTC.

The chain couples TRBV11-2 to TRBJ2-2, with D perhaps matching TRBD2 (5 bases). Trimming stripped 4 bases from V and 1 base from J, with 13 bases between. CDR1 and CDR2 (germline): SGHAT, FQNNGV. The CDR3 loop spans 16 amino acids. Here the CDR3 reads CASSSSPGRNTGELFF. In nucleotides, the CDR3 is TGTGCCAGCAGCTCCTCTCCGGGGAGGAACACCGGGGAGCTGTTTTTT. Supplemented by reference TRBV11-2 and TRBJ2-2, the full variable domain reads EAGVAQSPRYKIIEKRQSVAFWCNPISGHATLYWYQQILGQGPKLLIQFQNNGVVDDSQLPKDRFSAERLKGVDSTLKIQPAKLEDSAVYLCASSSSPGRNTGELFFGEGSRLTVL.

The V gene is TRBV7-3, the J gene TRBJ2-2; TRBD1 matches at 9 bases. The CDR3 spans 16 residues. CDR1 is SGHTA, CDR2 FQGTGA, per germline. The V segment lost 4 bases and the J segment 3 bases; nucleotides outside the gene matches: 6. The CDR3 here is CASSSRQGDDTGELFF. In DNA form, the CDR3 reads TGTGCCAGCAGCTCTCGACAGGGGGACGACACCGGGGAGCTGTTTTTT.

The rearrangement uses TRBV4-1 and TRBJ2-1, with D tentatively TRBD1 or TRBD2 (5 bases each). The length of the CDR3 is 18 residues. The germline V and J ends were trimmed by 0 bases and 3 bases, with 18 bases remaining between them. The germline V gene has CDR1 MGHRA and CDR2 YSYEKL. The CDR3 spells CASSQDGGKHKRYNEQFF. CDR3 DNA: TGCGCCAGCAGCCAAGATGGGGGTAAACACAAACGCTACAATGAGCAGTTCTTC.

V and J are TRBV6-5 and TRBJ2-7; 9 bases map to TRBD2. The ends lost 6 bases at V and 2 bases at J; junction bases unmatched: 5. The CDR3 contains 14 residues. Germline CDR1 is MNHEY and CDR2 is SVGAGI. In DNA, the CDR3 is TGTGCCAGCAGGGGAGGACTAGCGCCCTACGAGCAGTACTTC. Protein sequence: CASRGGLAPYEQYF.

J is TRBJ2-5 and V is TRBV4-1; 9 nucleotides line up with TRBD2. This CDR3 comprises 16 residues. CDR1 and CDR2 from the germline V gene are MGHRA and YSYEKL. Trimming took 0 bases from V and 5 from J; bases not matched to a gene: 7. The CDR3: CASSQERTSAVETQYF. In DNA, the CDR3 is TGCGCCAGCAGCCAAGAGCGGACTAGCGCGGTTGAGACCCAGTACTTC.

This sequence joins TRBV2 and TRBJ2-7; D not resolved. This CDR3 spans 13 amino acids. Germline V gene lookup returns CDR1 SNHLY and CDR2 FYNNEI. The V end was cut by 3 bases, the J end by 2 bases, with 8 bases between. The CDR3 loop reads CASSESPPYEQYF. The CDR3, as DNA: TGTGCCAGCAGTGAGTCCCCTCCCTACGAGCAGTACTTC.

As DNA, the CDR3 is TGTGCCTGGAGTGTAAATGATGAAAAACTGTTTTTT. It yields the protein CAWSVNDEKLFF. The J gene is TRBJ1-4, the V gene TRBV30; D is unresolved. The V end was cut by 0 bases, the J end by 6 bases, with 5 bases between. The CDR3 loop spans 12 amino acids. The V gene's germline CDR1 is GTSNPN and CDR2 SVGIG (reference sequence).

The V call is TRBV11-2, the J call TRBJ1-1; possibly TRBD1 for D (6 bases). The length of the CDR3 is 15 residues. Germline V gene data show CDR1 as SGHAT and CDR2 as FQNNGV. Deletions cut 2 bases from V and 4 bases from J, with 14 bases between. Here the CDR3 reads CASSLNQGFGTEAFF. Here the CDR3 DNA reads TGTGCCAGCAGCTTAAACCAGGGGTTTGGCACTGAAGCTTTCTTT.

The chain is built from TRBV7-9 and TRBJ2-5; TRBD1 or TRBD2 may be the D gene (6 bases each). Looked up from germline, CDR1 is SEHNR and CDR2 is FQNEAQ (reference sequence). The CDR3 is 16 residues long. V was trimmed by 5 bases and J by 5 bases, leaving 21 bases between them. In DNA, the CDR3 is TGTGCCAGCAGCCCGAGGTACATCGGGGGCGGGGAGACCCAGTACTTC. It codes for CASSPRYIGGGETQYF.

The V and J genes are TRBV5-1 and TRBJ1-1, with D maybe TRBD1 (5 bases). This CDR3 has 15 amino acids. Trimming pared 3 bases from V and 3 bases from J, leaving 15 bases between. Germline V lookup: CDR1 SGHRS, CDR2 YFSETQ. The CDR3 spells CASSSLQVWDTEAFF. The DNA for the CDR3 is TGCGCCAGCAGCTCCTTACAGGTCTGGGACACTGAAGCTTTCTTT.

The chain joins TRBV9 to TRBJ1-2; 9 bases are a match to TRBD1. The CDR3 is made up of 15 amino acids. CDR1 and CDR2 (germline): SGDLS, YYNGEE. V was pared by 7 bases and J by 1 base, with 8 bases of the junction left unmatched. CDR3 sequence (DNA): TGTGCCAGCGGCGGACAGGGGAATGATAACTATGGCTACACCTTC. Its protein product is CASGGQGNDNYGYTF.

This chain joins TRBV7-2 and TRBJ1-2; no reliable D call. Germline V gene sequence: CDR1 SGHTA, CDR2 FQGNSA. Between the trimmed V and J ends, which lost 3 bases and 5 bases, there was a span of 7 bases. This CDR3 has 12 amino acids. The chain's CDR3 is CASSFNGYGYTF. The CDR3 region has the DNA TGTGCCAGCAGCTTCAACGGGTATGGCTACACCTTC.

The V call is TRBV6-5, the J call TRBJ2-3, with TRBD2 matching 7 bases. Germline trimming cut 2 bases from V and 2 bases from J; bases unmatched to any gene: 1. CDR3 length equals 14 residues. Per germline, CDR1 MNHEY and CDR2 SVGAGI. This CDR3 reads CASSYRDYTDTQYF. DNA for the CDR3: TGTGCCAGCAGTTACCGGGACTACACAGATACGCAGTATTTT.